The clone carrying this T cell receptor beta chain was recorded many times. As yet, its antigen is unknown. The data are from a study of CD8+CD57+ T cells in acquired aplastic anemia. Study-wide context: Sorting CD4+ and CD8+ cells gave DNA averaging about 3.1 ug.

The V end was cut by 3 bases, the J end by 8 bases, with 10 bases between. CDR1 and CDR2 (germline): KGHDR, SFDVKD. The CDR3 runs 13 residues. Study-level results: Overlap between patients and controls comprised some 31 CD8+ CDR3 sequences. Simpson's diversity of CD8+ cells was not significantly different in patients compared with controls.

Genomic DNA provided the template from which TCR beta VDJ and CDR3 profiles were obtained. MiXCR, applied by TCRdb to the reads, yields one record per CDR3 protein. In the table there are about 160,000 distinct CDR3 sequences, 40% to 50% of which are singletons. Before being chosen for sequencing, patients had shown CD8+CD57+ cell expansion by flow cytometry. No therapy had been given to the patients at the time of blood sampling. The sample taken for sequencing was sorted CD4+, CD8+, or CD8+CD57+ T cells (not recorded which) from PBMCs. The chain has TRBV24-1 and TRBJ2-1; D uncertain. This sequence was found in a human donor with aplastic anemia. This CDR3 is CATSDLLMDEQFF. DNA of the CDR3: TGTGCCACCAGTGATCTACTCATGGATGAGCAGTTCTTC.